A selection of T cell receptor beta chains follows, all from one sample in a study of blood T cell repertoires in COVID-19. Libraries were prepared by immunoSEQ multiplex PCR; TCRdb keeps only in-frame clonotypes and omits some of them. The profile covers around 120,000 clones, with about four fifths appearing a single time and under 3% taken by the ten largest. The specimen sequenced was peripheral blood. The receptors were gathered from a man between 65 and 85 years old with acute or convalescent COVID-19. CDR3s include the opening cysteine and the closing phenylalanine or tryptophan. A D gene is named only where the DNA matches it firmly. Expanded clones get a size class; other rows say once, few or many, or leave the size out.

>TRBV4-1|-|-|TRBJ2-5
CASSQSFLGGRETQYF
TGCGCCAGCAGCCAAAGTTTCTTGGGGGGGCGTGAGACCCAGTACTTC
>TRBV6-5|-|-|TRBJ1-5
CASSWTGSNQPQHF
TGTGCCAGCAGTTGGACTGGGAGCAATCAGCCCCAGCATTTT
>TRBV9|once|TRBD1|TRBJ2-3
CASSYEGQGRDTQYF
TGTGCCAGCAGCTACGAGGGACAGGGCCGGGATACGCAGTATTTT
>TRBV30|-|-|TRBJ1-5
CAWSVRAGGNQPQHF
TGTGCCTGGAGTGTTCGAGCGGGTGGCAATCAGCCCCAGCATTTT
>TRBV18|few|TRBD1|TRBJ1-5
CASSPPGQGNQPQHF
TGTGCCAGCTCACCACCGGGACAGGGCAATCAGCCCCAGCATTTT
>TRBV5-1|few|-|TRBJ1-4
CASSLAARPGDEKLFF
TGCGCCAGCAGCTTGGCGGCTCGTCCCGGGGATGAAAAACTGTTTTTT
>TRBV3-1/TRBV3-2|-|TRBD1|TRBJ1-1
CASSQGQGGGTEAFF
TGTGCCAGCAGCCAAGGACAGGGGGGAGGGACTGAAGCTTTCTTT
>TRBV6-5|-|-|TRBJ2-6
CASQESTGANVLTF
TGTGCCAGCCAAGAGAGTACTGGGGCCAACGTCCTGACTTTC
>TRBV18|-|TRBD1|TRBJ2-5
CASSRTGGRETQYF
TGTGCCAGCTCACGGACAGGGGGACGCGAGACCCAGTACTTC
>TRBV11-2|-|-|TRBJ2-2
CASSWRRGIDGLNTGELFF
TGTGCCAGCAGCTGGCGGAGGGGTATTGACGGGCTTAACACCGGGGAGCTGTTTTTT
>TRBV9|-|-|TRBJ1-6
CASSVSGQYNSPLHF
TGTGCCAGCAGCGTCTCTGGACAGTATAATTCACCCCTCCACTTT
>TRBV19|-|TRBD1|TRBJ1-2
CASNDRGRGYTF
TGTGCCAGTAACGACAGGGGGCGAGGCTACACCTTC
>TRBV11-3|-|-|TRBJ1-1
CASSSHSNTEAFF
TGTGCCAGCAGCTCTCACAGCAACACTGAAGCTTTCTTT
>TRBV18|-|-|TRBJ2-3
CASSPTQGRTDTQYF
TGTGCCAGCTCACCAACACAGGGGAGGACAGATACGCAGTATTTT
>TRBV5-1|-|-|TRBJ1-2
CASSPQGVDYGYTF
TGCGCCAGCAGCCCACAGGGAGTGGACTATGGCTACACCTTC
>TRBV5-6|-|TRBD2|TRBJ2-7
CASNLLSGGSYEQYF
TGTGCCAGCAACCTTCTTAGCGGGGGCTCCTACGAGCAGTACTTC
>TRBV7-2|once|TRBD1|TRBJ2-1
CASSSSGTDSYNEQFF
TGTGCCAGCAGCTCATCCGGGACAGATTCTTACAATGAGCAGTTCTTC